The T cell receptor beta chain described here comes from a study of STAT5B mutations in CD4+ large granular lymphocyte leukemia. Across the study: Among healthy controls, a particular HLA allele went with more CDR3 'QG' motifs.

The CDR3 extends over 15 amino acids. Germline CDR1 and CDR2: MNHEY and SVGAGI. The V and J ends lost 6 bases and 1 base, in that order; junction bases with no gene match: 5. To note about this clone: The antigen remains unidentified.

Whole-study findings and limits: No patients shared main leukemic clonotypes, though roughly 27% appeared at low frequency elsewhere.

In the authors' methods: Lowest detectable productive clonotype frequency was 2.59 x 10-5. Repertoires were generated with immunoSEQ multiplex PCR, while TCRdb's copy carries only in-frame clones and drops some. V and J calls plus clone size are reproduced from that table; the DNA served to infer D and trimming. The sample has roughly 48,000 clones, about three quarters seen once; the top ten hold about 1.6%. This chain joins TRBV6-5 and TRBJ2-1, with 8 bases matching TRBD1. The origin of this receptor is a human donor in good health. The sequencing sample was made of CD4+ T cells from blood buffy coats. The CDR3 DNA reads as TGTGCCAGCAGGTCCGACAGGGGTTCCTACAATGAGCAGTTCTTC. It codes for CASRSDRGSYNEQFF.